This TCR beta chain was found in a study of T cells in Graves' hyperthyroidism and ophthalmopathy. RNA transcripts served as the template for amplifying TCR beta CDR3 regions. In the first-round RT-PCR of the TCR CDR3, the HTBI primer set was used. TCRdb independently ran MiXCR on the multiplex PCR reads; one entry per CDR3 protein. This repertoire shows 450,000 to 650,000 distinct CDR3 sequences, approximately 14% found once; its top ten account for roughly 7%. Trimming at V came to 2 bases and at J to 7 bases, leaving 6 bases not matched to a gene. Germline CDR1 and CDR2: GTSNPN and SVGIG (reference sequence). The CDR3 consists of 14 residues. This clonotype was picked up many times. Every diagnosis used clinical symptoms, serum thyroxine and TRAb, thyroid ultrasound and orbital computed tomography.

The chain combines TRBV30 with TRBJ2-2; 8 nucleotides align to TRBD1. This TCR was sampled from a woman between 18 and 29 years old with Graves' ophthalmopathy. Source material: blood. The CDR3 region has the DNA TGTGCCTGGAGTAAAGGACAGGGTGTCGGGGAGCTGTTTTTT. This sequence encodes CAWSKGQGVGELFF. Based on the CDR3 plus reference TRBV30 and TRBJ2-2, the full variable domain is SQTIHQWPATLVQPVGSPLSLECTVEGTSNPNLYWYRQAAGRGLQLLFYSVGIGQISSEVPQNLSASRPQDRQFILSSKKLLLSDSGFYLCAWSKGQGVGELFFGEGSRLTVL.